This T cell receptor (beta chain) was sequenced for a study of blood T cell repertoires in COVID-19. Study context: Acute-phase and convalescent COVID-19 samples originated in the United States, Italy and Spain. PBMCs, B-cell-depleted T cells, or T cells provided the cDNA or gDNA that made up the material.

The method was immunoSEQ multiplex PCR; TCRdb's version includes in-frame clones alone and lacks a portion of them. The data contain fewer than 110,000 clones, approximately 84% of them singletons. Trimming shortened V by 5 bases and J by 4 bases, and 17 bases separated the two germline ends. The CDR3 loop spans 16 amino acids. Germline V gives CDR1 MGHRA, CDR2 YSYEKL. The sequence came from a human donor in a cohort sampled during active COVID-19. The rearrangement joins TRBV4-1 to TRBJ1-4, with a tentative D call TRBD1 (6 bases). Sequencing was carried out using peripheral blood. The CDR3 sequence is CASSKTGTSNNEKLFF. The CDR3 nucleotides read TGCGCCAGCAGCAAAACCGGGACAAGCAATAATGAAAAACTGTTTTTT.